This entry is about one T cell receptor beta chain. Its antigen remains unknown. These data belong to a study of cytomegalovirus exposure and HLA in healthy donors. General study findings and limits: There was a cluster of highly shared sequence variants that was likely a sequencing artifact.

60 Vbeta and 13 Jbeta primers were used in PCR. Sequenced by immunoSEQ multiplex PCR; TCRdb stores in-frame clones only, minus some. Counted here are about 130,000 clones, roughly 71% occurring once; the ten biggest clones make up around 7%. This CDR3 region has 14 residues. Trimming left V 6 bases short and J 5 bases short, with 16 bases between. Germline-derived CDR1 and CDR2 are MNHEY and SMNVEV (reference sequence). The V gene is TRBV27, the J gene TRBJ1-1, with D possibly matching TRBD1 (5 bases). This receptor was obtained from a man between 25 and 39 years old in good health and CMV-seronegative. Sequenced sample: PBMCs. In DNA, the CDR3 is TGTGCCAGCAGCATAGGCATGGGGGGGACTGAAGCTTTCTTT. This encodes CASSIGMGGTEAFF.